The clone carrying this TCR beta chain came up many times. Its specificity is not known. The study reverse transcribed the entire isolated RNA, so it sequenced expressed TCRB transcripts. Clones were read by immunoSEQ multiplex PCR, and TCRdb kept only the in-frame ones, dropping some. This sample carries a few hundred thousand clones, 11% of them seen once, and the ten largest clones take 1% to 1.5%. The data originate from a study of beta chain features in type 1 diabetes. Study conclusions and caveats: Within patients, naive, central memory and Treg TCRB repertoires seemed more similar than within healthy donors. There was a moderate but significant shortening of TCRB CDR3s in all four CD4+ subsets of Type 1 diabetes patients. Any PCR bias toward short templates would affect both groups alike.

CDR3 size: 13 residues. The V gene's germline CDR1 is MNHNY and CDR2 SVGAGI (reference sequence). V lost 2 bases to trimming and J lost 4 bases, with 7 bases between them. The chain joins TRBV6-6 to TRBJ2-3, with D possibly being TRBD1 or TRBD2 (5 bases each). Source material: central memory CD4+ T cells from blood. This clonotype was obtained from a man between 18 and 29 years old in good health. In DNA, the CDR3 is TGTGCCAGCAGTTACGGGACCCCAGATACGCAGTATTTT. Translation gives CASSYGTPDTQYF.